This is a list of T cell receptor beta chains from one sample in a study of T cells in Graves' hyperthyroidism and ophthalmopathy. TCRdb re-derived calls from the multiplex PCR reads in MiXCR, one entry per CDR3 protein. Of 270,000 or so distinct CDR3 sequences listed, roughly 15% were seen once; the top ten hold over 25%. What was sequenced was blood. The receptors were sampled from a woman aged 45-59 years with Graves' hyperthyroidism that later progressed to Graves' ophthalmopathy. Each CDR3 is given with its conserved first and last residue. The D gene is left open where the match is weak. Expanded clones get a size class; other rows say once, few or many, or leave the size out.

>many|15|TRBV7-8|TRBJ2-7|-
TGTGCCAGCAGCTTAGGACTTTATTATTCCTACGAGCAGTACTTC
CASSLGLYYSYEQYF
>few|14|TRBV6-5|TRBJ1-1|-
TGTGCCAGCAGTTATCGGGGTCCGGCGACTGAAGCTTTCTTT
CASSYRGPATEAFF
>few|16|TRBV6-1|TRBJ1-3|TRBD1
TGTGCCAGCAGTGACGCGGACAGGGGAGGTGGAAACACCATATATTTT
CASSDADRGGGNTIYF
>-|14|TRBV2|TRBJ2-1|-
TGTGCCAGCAGTGGAGGACAGGGAGGGAATGAGCAGTTCTTC
CASSGGQGGNEQFF
>many|15|TRBV12-3/TRBV12-4|TRBJ2-5|TRBD1
TGTGCCAGCAGTTTAAGACAGGGGATCCAAGAGACCCAGTACTTC
CASSLRQGIQETQYF
>many|18|TRBV2|TRBJ2-7|TRBD2
TGTGCCAGCAGTGTTTCAGGGGGGACTAGCGGGAGCTCATACGAGCAGTACTTC
CASSVSGGTSGSSYEQYF
>-|16|TRBV4-2|TRBJ2-3|TRBD2
TGTGCCAGCAGCCAAGATTCTAGCGGGAGAAACAGATACGCAGTATTT
CASSQDSSGRNRYAVF
>many|16|TRBV20-1|TRBJ2-7|-
TGCAGTGCTAGAGAACAAAGTGCGGGACACCTCTACGAGCAGTACTTC
CSAREQSAGHLYEQYF
>few|14|TRBV7-9|TRBJ1-1|TRBD1
TGTGCCAGCAGCTCCCCGGACAGGGGAGGAGGAGCTTTCTTT
CASSSPDRGGGAFF
>once|13|TRBV6-1|TRBJ1-2|-
TGTGCCAGCACTGAAACCCTCAGGTGGGGCTACACCTTC
CASTETLRWGYTF
>many|14|TRBV20-1|TRBJ2-7|TRBD2
TGCAGTGCTAGAGAAGAGCGGGAGACCTACGAGCAGTACTTC
CSAREERETYEQYF
>-|12|TRBV7-3|TRBJ2-2|-
TGTGCCAGCAGCTTACGTTCTGGGGAGCTGTTTTTT
CASSLRSGELFF
>many|14|TRBV6-5|TRBJ1-2|TRBD1
TGTGCCAGCAGTTATGGACAGGGGAACTATGGCTACACCTTC
CASSYGQGNYGYTF